Listed below are T cell receptor beta chains from one sample, sequenced in a study of response to subunit inactivated influenza vaccine. In TCRdb, the RT-PCR reads were re-called with MiXCR into one record per CDR3 protein. Of roughly 160,000 distinct CDR3 sequences in the sample, approximately 11% are singletons; the top ten hold approximately 39%. The sample in question was CD8+ T cells sorted from PBMCs, obtained approximately 25 months after vaccination. Receptors were obtained from a man between 50 and 75 years old who received an inactivated influenza vaccine. Each CDR3 is given without its conserved first and last residue.

CDR3aa	v_gene	j_gene
ASSPSGGLWATYEQY	TRBV9	TRBJ2-7
ASSLESLEYNEQF	TRBV28	TRBJ2-1
ASSLISRDGSGNTIY	TRBV7-2	TRBJ1-3
ASSTGLALNEQF	TRBV5-1	TRBJ2-1
ASSQSGLSYEQY	TRBV14	TRBJ2-7
ASRRGGGTEAF	TRBV6-1	TRBJ1-1
ATSREGTGDDEQY	TRBV15	TRBJ2-7
ASSQDEGLREQY	TRBV4-2	TRBJ2-7
ASSDGLASHEQY	TRBV6-1	TRBJ2-7
SAGGQGGPRTDTQY	TRBV20-1	TRBJ2-3
ASSAEQGAVAEAF	TRBV18	TRBJ1-1
ASRGLAGGPLYNEQF	TRBV28	TRBJ2-1
SAGPTVPEQY	TRBV20-1	TRBJ2-7
ASSLWQRNNEQF	TRBV5-1	TRBJ2-1
ASSGMLTGGGYGYT	TRBV9	TRBJ1-2
ASSRSSYDNEQF	TRBV28	TRBJ2-1